Shown below are 26 T cell receptor beta chains from a single sample sequenced in a study of T cell repertoires in cytomegalovirus infection. One entry per CDR3 protein, called by TCRdb with MiXCR from the reads. Counted here are approximately 910,000 distinct CDR3 sequences, roughly 31% occurring once; the ten biggest clones make up around 15%. These receptors have no known antigen. The sample in question was cultured CD8+ T cells from PBMCs, obtained from culture after CMV antigen stimulation. The receptor source for this set is a human donor in good health (CMV status not recorded). Some clones in this sample may be carry-over from other donors' samples.

This clonotype occurred a few times. The chain joins TRBV20-1 to TRBJ1-1, with no clear D. The CDR3 runs 15 residues. V lost 3 bases and J 1 base, leaving 15 bases between the germline ends. The V gene's germline CDR1 is DFQATT and CDR2 SNEGSKA (reference sequence). The CDR3 bases are TGCAGTGCTAGCCCATGGGTCATACCGAACACTGAAGCTTTCTTT. Its protein product is CSASPWVIPNTEAFF.

This clonotype showed up many times. This chain joins TRBV7-2 and TRBJ2-1; 13 bases match TRBD2. Per germline, CDR1 SGHTA and CDR2 FQGNSA. V lost 6 bases to trimming and J lost 6 bases; unmatched junction nucleotides: 5. The CDR3 covers 15 residues. This CDR3 reads CASSSTSGGSNEQFF. The CDR3 DNA reads TGTGCCAGCAGTTCGACTAGCGGGGGGTCCAATGAGCAGTTCTTC.

The V call is TRBV5-1, the J call TRBJ2-7; D assignment may be TRBD1 or TRBD2 (5 bases each). The CDR3 consists of 12 residues. Looked up from germline, CDR1 is SGHRS and CDR2 is YFSETQ. Trimming took 3 bases from V and 5 from J, leaving 9 bases between them. This chain's CDR3 is CASSWGWDEQYV. The DNA of the CDR3 is TGCGCCAGCAGCTGGGGGTGGGACGAGCAGTACGTC.

The rearrangement uses TRBV7-6 and TRBJ2-7; 9 bases fit TRBD1. This CDR3 region has 15 residues. The V gene end was trimmed by 5 bases and the J gene end by 6 bases; junction bases not matched to a gene: 11. Germline CDR1 SGHVS, CDR2 FNYEAQ. The CDR3 region has the DNA TGTGCCAGCAGCGGAGGGGGGACAGGGTTCGGCGAGCAGTACTTC. Its translation is CASSGGGTGFGEQYF.

This chain joins TRBV9 and TRBJ1-5, with a tentative D call TRBD1 (5 bases). Germline V CDR1 and CDR2: SGDLS, YYNGEE. The V and J ends lost 3 bases and 9 bases respectively, with 13 bases between them. CDR3 length: 13 residues. CDR3 loop: CASSASGGRPQHF. The CDR3 region has the DNA TGTGCCAGCAGCGCCAGTGGGGGTAGGCCCCAGCATTTT.

This clonotype was seen repeatedly, ten times or more. The chain is built from TRBV7-9 and TRBJ2-7; possibly TRBD1 for D (7 bases). Germline-derived CDR1 and CDR2 are SEHNR and FQNEAQ (reference sequence). V lost 5 bases to trimming and J lost 3 bases, with 17 bases between them. The length of the CDR3 is 15 residues. The CDR3 reads CASSGGRTGHYEQYV. The CDR3, as DNA: TGTGCCAGCAGCGGGGGGAGGACAGGACACTACGAGCAGTACGTC.

The chain recombines TRBV7-3 with TRBJ2-3; D not certain. Germline CDR1 and CDR2: SGHTA and FQGTGA. The CDR3 totals 12 residues. The V end lost 5 bases, the J end lost 6 bases, and 9 bases lay between the germline ends. This CDR3 reads CASSQLGDTQYF. The CDR3 nucleotides are TGTGCCAGCAGCCAACTTGGGGATACGCAGTATTTT.

This clonotype was seen repeatedly, ten times or more. The chain combines TRBV6-2 or TRBV6-3 with TRBJ2-1, with TRBD1 as a possible D gene (6 bases). Trimming removed 5 bases from V and 3 bases from J, with 11 bases in between. The CDR3 contains 14 residues. CDR1 is MNHEY and CDR2 is SVGEGT in the germline V gene. The CDR3 DNA follows: TGTGCCAGCAGTACCGGGACATACTACAATGAGCAGTTCTTC. As protein: CASSTGTYYNEQFF.

Notes on this clonotype: A much larger clone lies one base from this, so it may be a read error. The rearrangement links TRBV7-8 to TRBJ1-4; the D gene is possibly TRBD1 (5 bases). The CDR3 sequence is 14 residues long. Looked up from germline, CDR1 is SGHVS and CDR2 is FQNEAQ. CDR3 nucleotides: TGTACCAGCAGCACGGGGGGGGACTTTGAAAAACTGTTTTTT. This codes for CTSSTGGDFEKLFF.

This clonotype was recorded a few times. The chain links TRBV6-6 to TRBJ1-1; D ambiguous. Germline values: CDR1 MNHNY, CDR2 SVGAGI (reference sequence). Trimming left V 0 bases short and J 1 base short, with 21 bases between. The CDR3 is 19 amino acids. The CDR3 DNA reads as TGTGCCAGCAGTTACTCGAGGCCCGGCGGGGAGAGATGGAACACTGAAGCTTTCTTT. Translated: CASSYSRPGGERWNTEAFF.

The chain combines TRBV28 with TRBJ1-5; the match to TRBD1 covers 8 bases. The germline V gene encodes CDR1 MDHEN and CDR2 SYDVKM. The CDR3 is 14 residues long. With 7 bases clipped from V and 6 bases from J, the junction kept 8 bases outside the gene matches. CDR3 DNA sequence: TGTGCCAGCAACCCGACAGGGGATTCTCAGCCCCAGCATTTT. Translation: CASNPTGDSQPQHF. Full variable domain (outside the CDR3, taken from reference TRBV28 and TRBJ1-5): DVKVTQSSRYLVKRTGEKVFLECVQDMDHENMFWYRQDPGLGLRLIYFSYDVKMKEKGDIPEGYSVSREKKERFSLILESASTNQTSMYLCASNPTGDSQPQHFGDGTRLSIL.

This clonotype was observed a handful of times. The CDR3 DNA sequence: TGTGCCAGCAGTTACTTCAGGGGCGCGACAGATACGCAGTATTTT. This translates into CASSYFRGATDTQYF. V usage is TRBV6-5 and J usage is TRBJ2-3, with a tentative D call TRBD1 (6 bases). This CDR3 has 15 amino acids. The ends were cut back, 1 base at V and 3 bases at J, with 11 bases in the middle. Per germline, CDR1 MNHEY and CDR2 SVGAGI.

This clonotype has only a few counts. The chain couples TRBV7-9 to TRBJ2-5; the D gene is possibly TRBD1 (7 bases). V lost 5 bases and J 6 bases, leaving 19 bases between the germline ends. The length of the CDR3 is 15 residues. Germline V lookup: CDR1 SEHNR, CDR2 FQNEAQ (reference sequence). The CDR3 nucleotides read TGTGCCAGCAGCAGCCCCGGAGGGGGCTGGAAGACCCAGTACTTC. As protein: CASSSPGGGWKTQYF.

This chain joins TRBV7-6 and TRBJ2-3; TRBD1 matches at 7 bases. The CDR3 is 15 amino acids. From germline, CDR1 is SGHVS and CDR2 FNYEAQ. Trimming at V came to 1 base and at J to 8 bases, leaving 9 bases not matched to a gene. CDR3 coding DNA: TGTGCCAGCAGCTTAGTAGAGACAGGGATAGGTACGCAGTATTTT. As protein: CASSLVETGIGTQYF.

This clonotype was counted at least ten times. The chain combines TRBV11-3 with TRBJ2-1; no firm D call. This CDR3 is 15 amino acids long. Germline CDR1 SGHNT, CDR2 YENEEA. V was clipped by 3 bases and J by 1 base, with 10 bases between them. As DNA, the CDR3 is TGTGCCAGCAGCTTCATTAGGGTGTCCTACAATGAGCAGTTCTTC. Translation gives CASSFIRVSYNEQFF.

V usage is TRBV6-5 and J usage is TRBJ1-3; possibly TRBD1 for D (6 bases). Trimming removed 6 bases from V and 3 bases from J, with 15 bases in between. This CDR3 has 15 residues. The germline V gene has CDR1 MNHEY and CDR2 SVGAGI. In DNA form, the CDR3 reads TGTGCCAGCAGCTACGTGGTAGGGGGTGGAAACACCATATATTTT. It codes for CASSYVVGGGNTIYF.

This clonotype was counted between two and nine times. CDR3 nucleotide sequence: TGTGCCAGCAGCAGCAGGGGGTTTTCTAATGAAAAACTGTTTTTT. Encoded protein: CASSSRGFSNEKLFF. This chain joins TRBV7-8 and TRBJ1-4, with 7 bases identical to TRBD1. The CDR3 has 15 residues. The V gene's germline CDR1 is SGHVS and CDR2 FQNEAQ. Trimming removed 5 bases from V and 3 bases from J; junction bases left unmatched: 6.

Only a few counts were recorded for this clonotype. V gene TRBV24-1 combines with J gene TRBJ2-4, with TRBD1 identical over 10 bases. This CDR3 contains 17 residues. J lost 5 bases, V lost 4 bases, and 10 bases had no gene match. Per germline, CDR1 KGHDR and CDR2 SFDVKD. The CDR3 DNA is TGTGCCACCAGTGACCCAGGACAGGGGGAGGATGAAAACATTCAGTACTTC. This encodes CATSDPGQGEDENIQYF.

This clonotype was seen a handful of times. The chain employs TRBV24-1 and TRBJ2-1; 11 bases agree with TRBD2. This CDR3 is 12 amino acids long. The ends lost 9 bases at V and 8 bases at J; junction bases unmatched: 2. The germline CDR1 and CDR2 sequences are KGHDR and SFDVKD. This CDR3 reads CATGTSGHEQFF. In DNA form, the CDR3 reads TGTGCCACCGGGACTAGCGGCCATGAGCAGTTCTTC.

In its sample, this clonotype was seen many times. J is TRBJ2-5 and V is TRBV12-3 or TRBV12-4, with 10 positions matching TRBD1. The CDR3 spans 14 residues. V shed 6 bases and J 4 bases; nucleotides not matched to a gene: 5. Written as DNA, the CDR3 is TGTGCCAGCAGAGAGACAGGGGGCGGAGAGACCCAGTACTTC. This gives the protein CASRETGGGETQYF.

This chain joins TRBV6-1 and TRBJ2-5, with TRBD1 matching 7 bases. CDR3 size: 16 residues. The germline CDR1 and CDR2 sequences are MNHNS and SASEGT. The V segment lost 5 bases and the J segment 3 bases; nucleotides outside the gene matches: 12. The chain's CDR3 is CASSLRRTGREETQYF. The DNA of the CDR3 is TGTGCCAGCAGTCTACGACGGACAGGTCGCGAAGAGACCCAGTACTTC.

This clonotype was observed at least ten times. The V gene is TRBV19, the J gene TRBJ1-1; a weak D match, TRBD1 (5 bases). The germline CDR1 and CDR2 sequences are LNHDA and SQIVND (reference sequence). V was shortened by 7 bases and J by 1 base, with 13 bases between the two germline ends. The CDR3 runs 14 residues. CDR3 nucleotide sequence: TGTGCCAGTAATTTGGACACCTGGAACACTGAAGCTTTCTTT. It codes for CASNLDTWNTEAFF.

The chain employs TRBV6-5 and TRBJ2-5; D not certain. Germline CDR1 reads MNHEY; CDR2 reads SVGAGI. V was trimmed by 2 bases and J by 5 bases, leaving 9 bases between them. The CDR3 sequence is 13 residues long. The CDR3 sequence: CASSYVWRETQYF. CDR3 bases: TGTGCCAGCAGTTACGTGTGGCGGGAGACCCAGTACTTC.

The table lists this clonotype with a few counts. V gene TRBV4-3 combines with J gene TRBJ2-1; TRBD1 matches at 10 bases. The germline V gene encodes CDR1 LGHNA and CDR2 YSLEER. V lost 3 bases to trimming and J lost 7 bases; unmatched junction nucleotides: 9. There are 16 residues in the CDR3. The CDR3 here is CASSHLTGGAGNEQFF. The CDR3 DNA follows: TGCGCCAGCAGCCACCTGACAGGGGGCGCAGGTAATGAGCAGTTCTTC.

The table lists this clonotype with a few counts. The rearrangement links TRBV19 to TRBJ1-5; D is undetermined. This CDR3 has 16 residues. V dropped 0 bases and J dropped 13 bases, with 22 bases sitting between them. Germline V gene lookup returns CDR1 LNHDA and CDR2 SQIVND (reference sequence). CDR3 protein: CASSIDVQHSSLKQHF. DNA for the CDR3: TGTGCCAGTAGTATAGACGTACAGCACTCCAGCTTGAAGCAGCATTTT.

This sequence joins TRBV4-3 and TRBJ1-1, with 7 bases matching TRBD1. This CDR3 region has 14 residues. Germline assignment: CDR1 LGHNA and CDR2 YSLEER. Trimming at V came to 3 bases and at J to 8 bases, leaving 9 bases not matched to a gene. CDR3 sequence reads: CASSHVDRAFEAFF. CDR3 sequence (DNA): TGCGCCAGCAGCCACGTCGACAGGGCCTTCGAAGCTTTCTTT.